This T cell receptor beta chain was captured in a study of OX40 agonist ivuxolimab in advanced cancers. Overall study findings and caveats: With doses of 0.1 to 3.0 mg/kg, CD4+ and CD8+ blood T cells had undergone clonal expansion by week 6.

The table came from immunoSEQ multiplex PCR; TCRdb's copy has only in-frame clones and leaves some out. In the table there are roughly 75,000 clones, over 75% of which are singletons. The CDR3 loop spans 16 amino acids. The germline V gene encodes CDR1 MNHEY and CDR2 SMNVEV (reference sequence). V was pared by 2 bases and J by 0 bases, with 14 bases between. As regards this clone: The target antigen is unknown.

The chain joins TRBV27 to TRBJ2-7, with D possibly TRBD1 on 6 matching bases. The source of this sequence is an adult with an advanced solid tumor such as melanoma, head and neck, liver or kidney cancer. The specimen was CD4+ or CD8+ T cells sorted from blood, collected in a trial of the OX40 agonist ivuxolimab. CDR3 in DNA: TGTGCCAGCAGTTTAACTCAGGGGTTAAACTCCTACGAGCAGTACTTC. Encoded protein: CASSLTQGLNSYEQYF.